Given below is one TCR beta chain in context. The source of the sample is a study of blood T cell repertoires in COVID-19. Germline V gene sequence: CDR1 SQVTM, CDR2 ANQGSEA. The CDR3 extends over 12 amino acids. V shed 0 bases and J shed 4 bases, with 6 bases lying between them. Assay used: immunoSEQ multiplex PCR; TCRdb lists only in-frame clones, some missing. The sample lists under 300,000 clones, about 80% occurring once. What was sequenced was peripheral blood. The sequence was collected from a woman at least 80 years old with acute or convalescent COVID-19. The chain uses TRBV29-1 and TRBJ1-2; D is undetermined. CDR3 DNA sequence: TGCAGCGTTGAAGAGGCAGTCTATGGCTACACCTTC. Protein product: CSVEEAVYGYTF.